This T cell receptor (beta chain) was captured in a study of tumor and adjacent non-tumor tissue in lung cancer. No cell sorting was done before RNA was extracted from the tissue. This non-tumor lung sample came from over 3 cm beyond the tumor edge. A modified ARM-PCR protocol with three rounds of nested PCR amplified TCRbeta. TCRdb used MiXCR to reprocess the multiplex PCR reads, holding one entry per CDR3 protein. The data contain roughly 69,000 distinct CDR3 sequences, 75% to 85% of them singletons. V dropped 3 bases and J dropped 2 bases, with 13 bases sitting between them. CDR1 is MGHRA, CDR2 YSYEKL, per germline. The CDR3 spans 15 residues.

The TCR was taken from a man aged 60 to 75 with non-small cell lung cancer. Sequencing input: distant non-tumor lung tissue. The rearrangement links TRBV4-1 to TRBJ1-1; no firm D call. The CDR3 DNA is TGCGCCAGCAGCCAGAGGATTGGGAGAAACACTGAAGCTTTCTTT. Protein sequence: CASSQRIGRNTEAFF.